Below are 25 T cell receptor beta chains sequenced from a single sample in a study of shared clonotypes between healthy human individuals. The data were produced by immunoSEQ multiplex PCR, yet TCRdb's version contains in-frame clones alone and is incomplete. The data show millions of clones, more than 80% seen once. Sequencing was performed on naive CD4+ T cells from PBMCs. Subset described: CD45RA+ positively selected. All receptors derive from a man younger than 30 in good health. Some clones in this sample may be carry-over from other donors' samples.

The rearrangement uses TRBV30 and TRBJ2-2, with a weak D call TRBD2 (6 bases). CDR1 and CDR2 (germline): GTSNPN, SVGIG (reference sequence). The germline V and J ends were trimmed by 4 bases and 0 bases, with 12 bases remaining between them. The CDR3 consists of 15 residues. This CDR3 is CAWTRGTSNTGELFF. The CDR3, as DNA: TGTGCCTGGACCAGAGGGACTTCGAACACCGGGGAGCTGTTTTTT. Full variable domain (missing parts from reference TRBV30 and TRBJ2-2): SQTIHQWPATLVQPVGSPLSLECTVEGTSNPNLYWYRQAAGRGLQLLFYSVGIGQISSEVPQNLSASRPQDRQFILSSKKLLLSDSGFYLCAWTRGTSNTGELFFGEGSRLTVL.

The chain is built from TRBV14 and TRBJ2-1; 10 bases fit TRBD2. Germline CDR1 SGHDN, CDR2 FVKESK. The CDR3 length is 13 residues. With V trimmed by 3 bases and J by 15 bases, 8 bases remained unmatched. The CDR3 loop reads CASSQELAGVSFF. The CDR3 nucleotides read TGTGCCAGCAGCCAGGAGCTAGCGGGAGTCTCGTTCTTC. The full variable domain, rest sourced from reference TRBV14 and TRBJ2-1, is EAGVTQFPSHSVIEKGQTVTLRCDPISGHDNLYWYRRVMGKEIKFLLHFVKESKQDESGMPNNRFLAERTGGTYSTLKVQPAELEDSGVYFCASSQELAGVSFFGPGTRLTVL.

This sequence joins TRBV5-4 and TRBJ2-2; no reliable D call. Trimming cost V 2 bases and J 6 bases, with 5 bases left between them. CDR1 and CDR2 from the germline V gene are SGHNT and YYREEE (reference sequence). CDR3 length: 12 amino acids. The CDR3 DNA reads TGTGCCAGCAGCTTACCAGCCGGGGAGCTGTTTTTT. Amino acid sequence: CASSLPAGELFF.

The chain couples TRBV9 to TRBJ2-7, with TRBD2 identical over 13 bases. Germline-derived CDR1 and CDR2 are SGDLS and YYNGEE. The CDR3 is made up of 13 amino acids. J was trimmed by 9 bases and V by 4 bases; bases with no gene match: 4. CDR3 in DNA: TGTGCCAGCAGCTTGGGACTAGCGGGAATGCAGTACTTC. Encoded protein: CASSLGLAGMQYF. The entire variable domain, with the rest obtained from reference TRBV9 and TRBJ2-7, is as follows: DSGVTQTPKHLITATGQRVTLRCSPRSGDLSVYWYQQSLDQGLQFLIQYYNGEERAKGNILERFSAQQFPDLHSELNLSSLELGDSALYFCASSLGLAGMQYFGPGTRLTVT.

For the CDR3, the DNA is TGTGCCAGCAGCCAAGCCTCGGGACCCTACTACGAGCAGTACTTC. It encodes CASSQASGPYYEQYF. The chain joins TRBV4-2 to TRBJ2-7; D assignment may be TRBD1 or TRBD2 (5 bases each). V was pared by 1 base and J by 3 bases, with 13 bases between. Germline V lookup: CDR1 LGHNA, CDR2 YNFKEQ. The CDR3 is 15 amino acids.

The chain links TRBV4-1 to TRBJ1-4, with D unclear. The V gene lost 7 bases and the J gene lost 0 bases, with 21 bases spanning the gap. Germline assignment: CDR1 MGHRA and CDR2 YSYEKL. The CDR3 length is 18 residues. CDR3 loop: CASTSLFQRETTNEKLFF. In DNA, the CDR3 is TGCGCCAGCACCTCCCTCTTTCAACGGGAGACAACTAATGAAAAACTGTTTTTT.

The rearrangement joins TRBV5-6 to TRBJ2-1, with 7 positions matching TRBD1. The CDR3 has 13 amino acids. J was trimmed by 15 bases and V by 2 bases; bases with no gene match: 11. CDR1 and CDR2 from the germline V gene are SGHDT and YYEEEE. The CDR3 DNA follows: TGTGCCAGCAGCTTTAGACAGGGATTCTCGCCGTTCTTC. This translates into CASSFRQGFSPFF. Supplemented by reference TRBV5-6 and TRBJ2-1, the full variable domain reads DAGVTQSPTHLIKTRGQQVTLRCSPKSGHDTVSWYQQALGQGPQFIFQYYEEEERQRGNFPDRFSGHQFPNYSSELNVNALLLGDSALYLCASSFRQGFSPFFGPGTRLTVL.

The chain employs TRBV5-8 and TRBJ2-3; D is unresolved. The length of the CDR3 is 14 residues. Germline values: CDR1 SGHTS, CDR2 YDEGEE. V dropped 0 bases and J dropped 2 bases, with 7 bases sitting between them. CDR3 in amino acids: CASSLGFVTDTQYF. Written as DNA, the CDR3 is TGTGCCAGCAGCTTGGGGTTTGTCACAGATACGCAGTATTTT.

The CDR3 loop reads CASNYPRSSGNTIYF. CDR3 in DNA: TGTGCCAGCAACTACCCCCGGTCATCTGGAAACACCATATATTTT. The chain recombines TRBV7-2 with TRBJ1-3; D ambiguous. This CDR3 is built from 15 residues. The V end lost 7 bases, the J end lost 1 base, and 14 bases lay between the germline ends. Per germline, CDR1 SGHTA and CDR2 FQGNSA.

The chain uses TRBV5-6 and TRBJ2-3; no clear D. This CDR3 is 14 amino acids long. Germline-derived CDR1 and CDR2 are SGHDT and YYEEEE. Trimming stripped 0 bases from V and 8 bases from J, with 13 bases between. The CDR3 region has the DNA TGTGCCAGCAGCTTGGCTTTGGGATATGGTACGCAGTATTTT. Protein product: CASSLALGYGTQYF.

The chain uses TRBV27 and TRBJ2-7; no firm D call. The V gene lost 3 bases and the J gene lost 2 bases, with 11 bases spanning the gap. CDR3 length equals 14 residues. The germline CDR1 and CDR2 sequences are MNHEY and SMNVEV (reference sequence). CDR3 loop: CASSFFKNAYEQYF. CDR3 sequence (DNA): TGTGCCAGCAGTTTTTTTAAAAATGCCTACGAGCAGTACTTC.

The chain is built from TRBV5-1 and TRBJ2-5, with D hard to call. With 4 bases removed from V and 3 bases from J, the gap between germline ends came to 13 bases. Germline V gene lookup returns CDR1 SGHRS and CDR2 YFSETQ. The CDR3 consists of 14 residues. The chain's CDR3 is CASSQGSGKETQYF. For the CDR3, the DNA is TGCGCCAGCAGCCAAGGGTCTGGGAAAGAGACCCAGTACTTC. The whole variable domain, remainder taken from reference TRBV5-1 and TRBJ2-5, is KAGVTQTPRYLIKTRGQQVTLSCSPISGHRSVSWYQQTPGQGLQFLFEYFSETQRNKGNFPGRFSGRQFSNSRSEMNVSTLELGDSALYLCASSQGSGKETQYFGPGTRLLVL.

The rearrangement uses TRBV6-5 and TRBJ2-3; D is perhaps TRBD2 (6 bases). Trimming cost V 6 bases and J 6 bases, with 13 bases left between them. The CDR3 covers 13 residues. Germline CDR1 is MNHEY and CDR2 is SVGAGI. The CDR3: CASRLTSPDTQYF. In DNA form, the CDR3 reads TGTGCCAGCAGGTTGACTAGTCCCGATACGCAGTATTTT.

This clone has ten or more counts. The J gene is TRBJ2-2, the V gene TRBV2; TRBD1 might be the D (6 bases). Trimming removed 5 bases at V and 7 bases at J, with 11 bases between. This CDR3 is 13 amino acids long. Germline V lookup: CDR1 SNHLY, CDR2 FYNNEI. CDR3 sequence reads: CASSRQVDGELFF. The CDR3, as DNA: TGTGCCAGCAGTCGACAGGTGGACGGGGAGCTGTTTTTT.

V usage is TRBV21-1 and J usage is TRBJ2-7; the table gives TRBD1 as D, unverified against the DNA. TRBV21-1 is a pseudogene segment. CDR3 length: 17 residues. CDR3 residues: CASSKGFESGHSYEQYF. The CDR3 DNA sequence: TGTGCCAGCAGCAAAGGTTTCGAGTCTGGACATAGCTACGAGCAGTACTTC.

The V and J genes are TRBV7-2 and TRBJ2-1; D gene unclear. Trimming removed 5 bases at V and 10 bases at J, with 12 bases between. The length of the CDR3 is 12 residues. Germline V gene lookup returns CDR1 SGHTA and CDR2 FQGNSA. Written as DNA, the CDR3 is TGTGCCAGCAGCCCGCGGACCGCGGAGCAGTTCTTC. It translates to CASSPRTAEQFF.

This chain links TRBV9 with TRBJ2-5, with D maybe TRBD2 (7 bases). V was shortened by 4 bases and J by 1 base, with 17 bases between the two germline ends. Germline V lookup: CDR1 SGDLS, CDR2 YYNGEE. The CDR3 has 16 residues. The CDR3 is CASSPSVRGGQETQYF. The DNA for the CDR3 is TGTGCCAGCAGCCCCTCGGTGAGGGGGGGCCAAGAGACCCAGTACTTC.

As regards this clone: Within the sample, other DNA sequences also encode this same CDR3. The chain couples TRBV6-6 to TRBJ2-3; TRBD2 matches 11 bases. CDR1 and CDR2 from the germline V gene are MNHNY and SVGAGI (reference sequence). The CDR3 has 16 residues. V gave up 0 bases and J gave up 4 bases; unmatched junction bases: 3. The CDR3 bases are TGTGCCAGCAGTTACTCGCTAGCGGGAGGTTCAGATACGCAGTATTTT. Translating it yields CASSYSLAGGSDTQYF.

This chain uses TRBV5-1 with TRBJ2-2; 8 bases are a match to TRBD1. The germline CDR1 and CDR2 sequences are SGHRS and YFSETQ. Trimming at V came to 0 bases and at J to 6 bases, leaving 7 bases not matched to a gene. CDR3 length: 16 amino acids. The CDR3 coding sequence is TGCGCCAGCAGCTTGGATCCGCAGGGGGCGTCCGGGGAGCTGTTTTTT. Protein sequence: CASSLDPQGASGELFF.

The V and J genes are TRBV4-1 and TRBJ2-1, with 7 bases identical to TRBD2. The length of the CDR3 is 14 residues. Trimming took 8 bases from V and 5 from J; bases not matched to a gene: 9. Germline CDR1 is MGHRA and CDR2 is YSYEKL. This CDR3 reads CASSSGGPNNEQFF. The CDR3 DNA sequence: TGCGCCAGCTCTAGCGGCGGGCCTAACAATGAGCAGTTCTTC.

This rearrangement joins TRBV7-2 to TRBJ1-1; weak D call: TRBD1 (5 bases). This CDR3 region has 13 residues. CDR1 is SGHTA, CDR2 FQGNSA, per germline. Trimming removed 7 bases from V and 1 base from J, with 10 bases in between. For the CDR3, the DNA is TGTGCCAGCAACCTCGGGGCGAACACTGAAGCTTTCTTT. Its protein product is CASNLGANTEAFF. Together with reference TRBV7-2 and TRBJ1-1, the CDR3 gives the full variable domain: GAGVSQSPSNKVTEKGKDVELRCDPISGHTALYWYRQSLGQGLEFLIYFQGNSAPDKSGLPSDRFSAERTGGSVSTLTIQRTQQEDSAVYLCASNLGANTEAFFGQGTRLTVV.

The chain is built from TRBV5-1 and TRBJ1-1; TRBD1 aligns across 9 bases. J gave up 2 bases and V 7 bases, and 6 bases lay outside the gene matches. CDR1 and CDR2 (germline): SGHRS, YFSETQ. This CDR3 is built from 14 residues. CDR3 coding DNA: TGCGCCAGCTCACAGGGGGCGGCCAACACTGAAGCTTTCTTT. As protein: CASSQGAANTEAFF.

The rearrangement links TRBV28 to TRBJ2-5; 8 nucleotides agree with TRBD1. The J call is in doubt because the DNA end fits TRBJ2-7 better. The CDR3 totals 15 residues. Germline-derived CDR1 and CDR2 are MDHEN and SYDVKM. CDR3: CASSPTRTGINEQYF. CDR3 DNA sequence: TGTGCCAGCAGTCCCACCCGGACAGGGATTAACGAGCAGTACTTC.

The CDR3 DNA sequence: TGTGCCAGTAGAACGGGATTAGGCGAGCAGTACTTC. Amino acids: CASRTGLGEQYF. The V and J genes are TRBV19 and TRBJ2-7; D is perhaps TRBD2 (5 bases). The length of the CDR3 is 12 residues. Germline CDR1 reads LNHDA; CDR2 reads SQIVND (reference sequence). V dropped 6 bases and J dropped 6 bases, with 12 bases sitting between them.

The CDR3 sequence: CASSLGTVEETQYF. For the CDR3, the DNA is TGTGCCAGCAGCTTAGGGACAGTAGAGGAGACCCAGTACTTC. The V call is TRBV7-3, the J call TRBJ2-5; 7 bases are a match to TRBD1. The germline gives CDR1 SGHTA, CDR2 FQGTGA. This CDR3 contains 14 residues. After removal of 2 bases from V and 5 bases from J, the junction contained 5 bases not matched to a gene.